The present TCR beta chain was sequenced within a study of cytomegalovirus exposure and HLA in healthy donors. The CDR3 runs 15 residues. CDR1 and CDR2 (germline): SGHTA, FQGNSA. Trimming removed 4 bases at V and 10 bases at J, with 20 bases between. Primers: 60 Vbeta forward and 13 Jbeta reverse. Produced via immunoSEQ multiplex PCR; TCRdb's table is partial and in-frame only. In the table there are roughly 90,000 clones, around 70% of which are singletons. J is TRBJ2-1 and V is TRBV7-2; a possible D gene is TRBD2 (6 bases). This TCR was recovered from a man younger than 45 in good health and CMV-seropositive. The sample taken for sequencing was PBMCs. CDR3 sequence: CASSSTSSRTREQFF. The CDR3 coding sequence is TGTGCCAGCAGCTCGACTAGTAGTCGGACGCGCGAGCAGTTCTTC.